This is a list of T cell receptor beta chains from one sample in a study of CD8 T cells in ankylosing spondylitis. TCRdb fed the 5' RACE reads into MiXCR, producing one record per CDR3 protein. The sample lists about 220,000 distinct CDR3 sequences, approximately 7.3% seen once, with 13% to 15% in the top ten. The sequenced sample was blood, either unsorted or a sorted T cell fraction (not recorded which). These receptor sequences come from a male donor with ankylosing spondylitis. CDR3s include the opening cysteine and the closing phenylalanine or tryptophan. Each record gives: J gene, D gene, clone size, V gene, CDR3 protein, CDR3 DNA. D genes are given only for firm matches. Clone size is stated in some rows and not others, as once, few, many or a class when expanded.

>TRBJ2-7|-|many|TRBV4-3
CASSPGTGYYEQYF
TGCGCCAGCAGCCCCGGGACGGGCTACTACGAGCAGTACTTC
>TRBJ2-3|-|many|TRBV4-3
CASSQGPTDTQYF
TGCGCCAGCAGCCAAGGCCCCACAGATACGCAGTATTTT
>TRBJ1-5|-|many|TRBV7-9
CASSDWDQPQHF
TGTGCCAGCAGCGACTGGGATCAGCCCCAGCATTTT
>TRBJ2-2|-|many|TRBV27
CASSLYGGSNTGELFF
TGTGCCAGCAGTTTATACGGCGGATCGAACACCGGGGAGCTGTTTTTT
>TRBJ2-3|-|many|TRBV2
CASSVGEFPFTDTQYF
TGTGCCAGCAGTGTGGGTGAATTCCCCTTCACAGATACGCAGTATTTT
>TRBJ1-1|-|many|TRBV7-9
CASSGTTVVNTEAFF
TGTGCCAGCAGCGGAACGACAGTGGTGAACACTGAAGCTTTCTTT
>TRBJ2-5|-|many|TRBV4-2
CASSQGDPRETQYF
TGTGCCAGCAGCCAAGGGGATCCCCGGGAGACCCAGTACTTC
>TRBJ2-7|TRBD1|many|TRBV29-1
CSGMDRVYEQYF
TGCAGCGGAATGGACAGGGTCTACGAGCAGTACTTC
>TRBJ2-5|-|many|TRBV12-3/TRBV12-4
CASGPIRSQETQYF
TGTGCCTCGGGCCCGATTAGGAGCCAAGAGACCCAGTACTTC
>TRBJ1-1|-|few|TRBV7-9
CASCGPLNTEAFF
TGTGCCAGCTGCGGTCCCTTGAACACTGAAGCTTTCTTT
>TRBJ2-5|-|-|TRBV10-3
CATGERSQYF
TGTGCCACAGGAGAGAGGTCCCAGTACTTC
>TRBJ2-3|TRBD1|many|TRBV7-9
CASSQGGTTDTQYF
TGTGCCAGCAGTCAAGGGGGCACCACAGATACGCAGTATTTT
>TRBJ2-2|-|many|TRBV10-3
CAITEDKTGELFF
TGTGCCATCACCGAGGACAAGACCGGGGAGCTGTTTTTT